The T cell receptor beta chain described here comes from a study of T cell responses to AZD1222 COVID-19 vaccine. Notes on the study in general: It was only after the peak T cell response that any repertoires were sampled. Among the donors, most were white British and more were female, and clonal diversity was possibly underestimated.

Generated by immunoSEQ multiplex PCR, the TCRdb table keeps only in-frame clones and is missing some. The table lists 110,000 or so clones, around 84% of them singletons, with around 3.2% in the top ten. V shed 3 bases, J shed 11 bases, and the junction held 8 bases outside the gene matches. Looked up from germline, CDR1 is GTSNPN and CDR2 is SVGIG (reference sequence). The CDR3 runs 12 residues. A remark on this clone: The antigen remains undetermined.

The chain links TRBV30 to TRBJ1-1, with 8 bases matching TRBD1. The sequencing used peripheral blood, collected on day 0 of AZD1222 vaccination. The receptor was isolated from an adult in good health. CDR3 DNA: TGTGCCTGGAGCAACGGACAGGGTAGGGCTTTCTTT. Translated, it gives CAWSNGQGRAFF.